These 18 T cell receptor beta chains share one sample of origin, sequenced in a study of cytomegalovirus exposure and HLA in healthy donors. A multiplex PCR was run with 60 Vbeta primers and 13 Jbeta primers. The protocol was immunoSEQ multiplex PCR, while the TCRdb copy is restricted to in-frame clones and leaves out a portion. The data hold approximately 210,000 clones, with 79% observed a single time. The specimen was PBMCs. The receptors were sampled from a girl under 18 in good health and CMV-seropositive.

This chain connects TRBV15 to TRBJ2-2; D might be TRBD2 (5 bases). CDR1 is LNHNV and CDR2 is YYDKDF in the germline V gene (reference sequence). The CDR3 spans 16 residues. The V end lost 1 base, the J end lost 6 bases, and 15 bases lay between the germline ends. CDR3 DNA: TGTGCCACCAGCAGAGGTCCGGGAACGGGCGCCGGGGAGCTGTTTTTT. Its protein is CATSRGPGTGAGELFF.

V is TRBV7-9 and J is TRBJ2-5; 8 nucleotides line up with TRBD2. CDR1 SEHNR and CDR2 FQNEAQ come from the germline V gene (reference sequence). V dropped 5 bases and J dropped 2; count of bases not matched to a gene: 4. The CDR3 spans 14 residues. Here the CDR3 DNA reads TGTGCCAGCAGCCCCGGACTAGCACAAGAGACCCAGTACTTC. It encodes CASSPGLAQETQYF.

This chain joins TRBV11-3 and TRBJ1-2; maybe TRBD1 (5 bases). CDR1 is SGHNT and CDR2 is YENEEA in the germline V gene. V lost 0 bases to trimming and J lost 8 bases, with 13 bases between them. The CDR3 consists of 14 residues. The CDR3 bases are TGTGCCAGCAGCTTAGATCGTGGGGGGGACGGCTACACCTTC. This translates into CASSLDRGGDGYTF.

The chain uses TRBV6-5 and TRBJ2-2; D perhaps matches TRBD1 (6 bases). Trimming removed 2 bases from V and 6 bases from J, with 10 bases in between. The CDR3 is made up of 14 amino acids. CDR1 and CDR2 (germline): MNHEY, SVGAGI. The CDR3 DNA follows: TGTGCCAGCAGTTACACAGGGAAGGCCGGGGAGCTGTTTTTT. It specifies CASSYTGKAGELFF.

This clone has a handful of counts. The chain is built from TRBV4-3 and TRBJ2-1; the match to TRBD1 covers 7 bases. J lost 8 bases, V lost 1 base, and 5 bases had no gene match. CDR1 and CDR2 (germline): LGHNA, YSLEER. CDR3 length equals 14 residues. In nucleotides, the CDR3 is TGCGCCAGCAGCCAAGGGACAGGAACCGATGAGCAGTTCTTC. Its protein is CASSQGTGTDEQFF.

The CDR3 is CASTSAGALALNTIYF. As DNA, the CDR3 is TGTGCCAGTACCTCGGCAGGGGCCTTAGCACTAAACACCATATATTTT. The chain carries TRBV19 and TRBJ1-3, with D possibly matching TRBD1 (6 bases). The V and J ends lost 7 bases and 6 bases respectively, with 22 bases between them. The germline V gene encodes CDR1 LNHDA and CDR2 SQIVND (reference sequence). CDR3 length equals 16 residues.

There are a few counts of this clone. J is TRBJ2-2 and V is TRBV7-9; 7 nucleotides match TRBD1. The CDR3 contains 15 residues. CDR1 is SEHNR and CDR2 is FQNEAQ in the germline V gene (reference sequence). The V and J ends lost 4 bases and 5 bases, in that order; junction bases with no gene match: 7. The CDR3 region has the DNA TGTGCCAGCAGCTGGACAGGCGGACCAACCGGGGAGCTGTTTTTT. Translated, it gives CASSWTGGPTGELFF.

The CDR3 DNA reads TGTGCCTGGTCGGGCGACAGAGTAAATGAAAAACTGTTTTTT. Protein: CAWSGDRVNEKLFF. The chain joins TRBV30 to TRBJ1-4, with D possibly TRBD1 on 5 matching bases. V lost 5 bases and J lost 5, with 15 bases in between. CDR3 length: 14 amino acids. The V gene's germline CDR1 is GTSNPN and CDR2 SVGIG (reference sequence).

The chain uses TRBV14 and TRBJ1-2, with a possible D match to TRBD1 (6 bases). CDR3 length: 13 amino acids. The V end was cut by 3 bases, the J end by 2 bases, with 7 bases between. Germline-derived CDR1 and CDR2 are SGHDN and FVKESK. The CDR3 loop reads CASSQGQNYGYTF. CDR3 nucleotides: TGTGCCAGCAGCCAGGGACAAAACTATGGCTACACCTTC.

CDR3 loop: CAISERGGQYF. The CDR3, as DNA: TGTGCCATCAGTGAACGGGGGGGGCAGTACTTC. The rearrangement uses TRBV10-3 and TRBJ2-7; 8 nucleotides match TRBD2. The germline CDR1 and CDR2 sequences are ENHRY and SYGVKD. The CDR3 consists of 11 residues. V lost 3 bases, J lost 9 bases, and 1 base stayed unmatched.

V gene TRBV7-8 combines with J gene TRBJ2-1, with D possibly TRBD1 on 6 matching bases. There are 16 residues in the CDR3. The V and J ends lost 5 bases and 3 bases respectively, with 17 bases between them. Germline assignment: CDR1 SGHVS and CDR2 FQNEAQ. The chain's CDR3 is CASSPLTGYLYNEQFF. The CDR3 DNA reads as TGTGCCAGCAGCCCCCTCACAGGGTATCTCTACAATGAGCAGTTCTTC.

This sequence joins TRBV5-5 and TRBJ2-2; TRBD2 aligns across 15 bases. The CDR3 extends over 17 amino acids. CDR1 is SGHKS and CDR2 is YYEKEE in the germline V gene (reference sequence). After removal of 4 bases from V and 7 bases from J, the junction contained 8 bases not matched to a gene. CDR3 amino acids: CASSPGLAGGPFGELFF. As DNA, the CDR3 is TGTGCCAGCAGCCCTGGACTAGCGGGGGGGCCATTCGGGGAGCTGTTTTTT.

This clone has just a few counts. The V call is TRBV19, the J call TRBJ2-7, with 10 bases lining up with TRBD1. From germline, CDR1 is LNHDA and CDR2 SQIVND (reference sequence). This CDR3 has 13 residues. The trim removed 5 bases at V and 2 bases at J, leaving 0 bases unmatched. CDR3 amino acids: CASSGTGAYEQYF. As DNA, the CDR3 is TGTGCCAGTAGTGGGACAGGGGCCTACGAGCAGTACTTC.

In this sample, this clone turned up a few times. The chain has TRBV5-1 and TRBJ2-5, with a weak D call TRBD1 (5 bases). This CDR3 is 13 amino acids long. The V gene lost 2 bases and the J gene lost 0 bases, with 5 bases spanning the gap. CDR1 is SGHRS and CDR2 is YFSETQ in the germline V gene. This CDR3 reads CASSLGDQETQYF. The DNA of the CDR3 is TGCGCCAGCAGCTTAGGGGACCAAGAGACCCAGTACTTC.

The rearrangement uses TRBV9 and TRBJ1-3; D is undetermined. CDR1 is SGDLS and CDR2 is YYNGEE in the germline V gene. This CDR3 has 13 amino acids. V gave up 5 bases and J gave up 4 bases, with 10 bases separating them. CDR3 residues: CASRAAAGNTIYF. The DNA for the CDR3 is TGTGCCAGCAGGGCCGCGGCGGGAAACACCATATATTTT.

The V and J genes are TRBV29-1 and TRBJ2-5; D is possibly TRBD1 (6 bases). Looked up from germline, CDR1 is SQVTM and CDR2 is ANQGSEA. Trimming left V 7 bases short and J 2 bases short, with 8 bases between. The CDR3 length is 11 residues. The CDR3 spells CSGTAQETQYF. The CDR3 bases are TGCAGCGGGACAGCTCAAGAGACCCAGTACTTC. Full variable domain (remainder filled in from reference TRBV29-1 and TRBJ2-5): SAVISQKPSRDICQRGTSLTIQCQVDSQVTMMFWYRQQPGQSLTLIATANQGSEATYESGFVIDKFPISRPNLTFSTLTVSNMSPEDSSIYLCSGTAQETQYFGPGTRLLVL.

The chain employs TRBV11-2 and TRBJ2-5, with 8 bases matching TRBD2. The CDR3 spans 15 residues. The germline V gene has CDR1 SGHAT and CDR2 FQNNGV. V gave up 1 base and J gave up 1 base; unmatched junction bases: 2. CDR3 sequence (DNA): TGTGCCAGCAGCTTAGGTAGCGGGGCCCAAGAGACCCAGTACTTC. It yields the protein CASSLGSGAQETQYF.

This chain uses TRBV7-9 with TRBJ2-1; 11 bases agree with TRBD1. V dropped 5 bases and J dropped 4; count of bases not matched to a gene: 7. The CDR3 extends over 16 amino acids. CDR1 is SEHNR, CDR2 FQNEAQ, per germline (reference sequence). CDR3 sequence reads: CASSLGQGGLYNEQFF. CDR3 bases: TGTGCCAGCAGCCTGGGACAGGGGGGATTATACAATGAGCAGTTCTTC.